This paragraph reports one T cell receptor (beta chain). What it binds is unknown. The sample is drawn from a study of blood T cells in healthy people across ages. Study observations and caveats: Fewer expanded clones and more diversity marked long-lived versus aged donors.

Healthy Caucasians from Russia aged about 6 to 90 served as donors. Every donor gave 8 to 10 milliliters of peripheral blood. Each sample had at least 6.5 million PBMCs isolated. J lost 6 bases, V lost 3 bases, and 11 bases had no gene match. Germline values: CDR1 SGHTA, CDR2 FQGNSA. There are 16 residues in the CDR3. The second PCR ran roughly 6 to 11 cycles with a sample-barcoded 5' primer and J-beta primers. TCRdb re-derived calls from the 5' RACE reads in MiXCR, one entry per CDR3 protein. This sample has roughly 860,000 distinct CDR3 sequences; around two thirds occur once, and the top ten carry approximately 30%.

The specimen was blood. The receptor was isolated from a man aged 30 to 45 in good health. This chain links TRBV7-2 with TRBJ2-1, with 7 bases identical to TRBD2. In DNA, the CDR3 is TGTGCCAGCAGCTTCCAAAAAGCGGGGAAGCTCAATGAGCAGTTCTTC. Residues: CASSFQKAGKLNEQFF.